The rows below give T cell receptor beta chains drawn from one sample of a study of OX40 agonist ivuxolimab in advanced cancers. The data were produced by immunoSEQ multiplex PCR, yet TCRdb's version contains in-frame clones alone and is incomplete. The data hold approximately 60,000 clones, with about 88% observed a single time. The source material was CD4+ or CD8+ T cells sorted from blood, sampled in a trial of the OX40 agonist ivuxolimab. These TCRs come from an adult with an advanced solid tumor such as melanoma, head and neck, liver or kidney cancer. CDR3s include the opening cysteine and the closing phenylalanine or tryptophan. Each record gives: J gene, V gene, D gene, CDR3 protein, CDR3 DNA. D genes are given only for firm matches.

TRBJ2-5 TRBV19 - CASSLQETQYF TGTGCCAGTAGTCTCCAAGAGACCCAGTACTTC
TRBJ2-7 TRBV6-6 - CASFRGQGYEQYF TGTGCCAGCTTCAGAGGTCAGGGCTACGAGCAGTACTTC
TRBJ2-3 TRBV19 - CASGRGNSGLTDTQYF TGTGCCAGTGGAAGAGGAAATAGCGGACTGACAGATACGCAGTATTTT
TRBJ2-3 TRBV11-2 TRBD2 CASSTSGRDTDTQYF TGTGCCAGCAGCACTAGCGGGAGGGACACAGATACGCAGTATTTT
TRBJ2-5 TRBV10-3 - CAISEGGVRETQYF TGTGCCATCAGTGAAGGGGGGGTTAGAGAGACCCAGTACTTC
TRBJ1-2 TRBV28 - CASSFKVGTF TGCGCCAGCAGTTTCAAAGTAGGCACCTTC
TRBJ1-2 TRBV28 TRBD1 CASNLDRAPYIHGYTF TGTGCCAGCAACCTCGACAGGGCACCTTATATCCATGGCTACACCTTC
TRBJ1-3 TRBV5-1 - CASSLDGGSGNTIYF TGCGCCAGCAGCTTGGATGGGGGCTCTGGAAACACCATATATTTT
TRBJ2-1 TRBV11-2 TRBD2 CASSKGTSGWGEQFF TGTGCCAGCAGCAAAGGGACTAGCGGGTGGGGTGAGCAGTTCTTC
TRBJ1-1 TRBV30 - CAWSVRGQTEAFF TGTGCCTGGAGTGTGAGAGGTCAGACTGAAGCTTTCTTT